The subject of this entry is one T cell receptor (beta chain). Antigen specificity is unknown. TCRdb itself ran the reads through MiXCR, one entry per CDR3 protein. In the table there are some 600,000 distinct CDR3 sequences, around 24% of which are singletons. V gave up 6 bases and J gave up 1 base; unmatched junction bases: 5. Germline CDR1 reads LGHDT; CDR2 reads YNNKEL (reference sequence). This CDR3 region has 15 residues. These data are taken from a study of T cell repertoires in cytomegalovirus infection. At the level of the study: Matching HLA type and CMV infection were both indicated by public TCR beta signatures.

General study results and limits: Ex vivo, HLA-C-restricted CMV-specific TCR beta clonotypes prevailed over the rest of the response.

V is TRBV3-1 and J is TRBJ2-5; TRBD2 agrees at 10 bases. This TCR derives from a human donor in good health (CMV status not recorded). Some clones in this sample may be carry-over from other donors' samples. The specimen sequenced was CD8+ T cells from PBMCs. The CDR3 spells CASRKGTSVQETQYF. The CDR3 coding sequence is TGTGCCAGCAGAAAAGGGACTAGCGTCCAAGAGACCCAGTACTTC.